This T cell receptor (beta chain) was identified in a study of T cells after yellow fever vaccination. One entry per CDR3 protein, called by TCRdb with MiXCR from the 5' RACE reads. Seen here are fewer than 350,000 distinct CDR3 sequences, around 4.4% observed once, and the top ten hold less than 20%. The junction had 10 bases not matched to a gene; V was cut back by 0 bases and J by 13 bases. CDR3 length: 15 residues. CDR1 is SGHRS and CDR2 is YFSETQ in the germline V gene. The sequencing used PBMCs, collected 15 days after the yellow fever booster vaccination. The rearrangement joins TRBV5-1 to TRBJ1-2; TRBD1 agrees at 12 bases. The source of this sequence is a young man who received the YFV17D yellow fever vaccine. DNA of the CDR3: TGCGCCAGCAGCTTGGTGTCGGGACAGGGGGCGCGACGCACCTTC. This codes for CASSLVSGQGARRTF.